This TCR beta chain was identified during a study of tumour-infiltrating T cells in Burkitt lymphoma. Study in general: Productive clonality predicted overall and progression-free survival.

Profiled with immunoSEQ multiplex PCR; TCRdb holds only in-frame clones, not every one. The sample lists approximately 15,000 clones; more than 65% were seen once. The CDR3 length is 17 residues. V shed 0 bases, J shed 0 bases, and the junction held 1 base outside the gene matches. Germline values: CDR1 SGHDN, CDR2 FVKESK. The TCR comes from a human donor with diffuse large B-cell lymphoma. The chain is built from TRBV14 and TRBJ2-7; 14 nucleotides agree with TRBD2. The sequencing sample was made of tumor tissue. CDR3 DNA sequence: TGTGCCAGCAGCCAAGAGGGACTAGCGGGAGTCTCCTACGAGCAGTACTTC. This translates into CASSQEGLAGVSYEQYF. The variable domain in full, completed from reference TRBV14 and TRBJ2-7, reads EAGVTQFPSHSVIEKGQTVTLRCDPISGHDNLYWYRRVMGKEIKFLLHFVKESKQDESGMPNNRFLAERTGGTYSTLKVQPAELEDSGVYFCASSQEGLAGVSYEQYFGPGTRLTVT.